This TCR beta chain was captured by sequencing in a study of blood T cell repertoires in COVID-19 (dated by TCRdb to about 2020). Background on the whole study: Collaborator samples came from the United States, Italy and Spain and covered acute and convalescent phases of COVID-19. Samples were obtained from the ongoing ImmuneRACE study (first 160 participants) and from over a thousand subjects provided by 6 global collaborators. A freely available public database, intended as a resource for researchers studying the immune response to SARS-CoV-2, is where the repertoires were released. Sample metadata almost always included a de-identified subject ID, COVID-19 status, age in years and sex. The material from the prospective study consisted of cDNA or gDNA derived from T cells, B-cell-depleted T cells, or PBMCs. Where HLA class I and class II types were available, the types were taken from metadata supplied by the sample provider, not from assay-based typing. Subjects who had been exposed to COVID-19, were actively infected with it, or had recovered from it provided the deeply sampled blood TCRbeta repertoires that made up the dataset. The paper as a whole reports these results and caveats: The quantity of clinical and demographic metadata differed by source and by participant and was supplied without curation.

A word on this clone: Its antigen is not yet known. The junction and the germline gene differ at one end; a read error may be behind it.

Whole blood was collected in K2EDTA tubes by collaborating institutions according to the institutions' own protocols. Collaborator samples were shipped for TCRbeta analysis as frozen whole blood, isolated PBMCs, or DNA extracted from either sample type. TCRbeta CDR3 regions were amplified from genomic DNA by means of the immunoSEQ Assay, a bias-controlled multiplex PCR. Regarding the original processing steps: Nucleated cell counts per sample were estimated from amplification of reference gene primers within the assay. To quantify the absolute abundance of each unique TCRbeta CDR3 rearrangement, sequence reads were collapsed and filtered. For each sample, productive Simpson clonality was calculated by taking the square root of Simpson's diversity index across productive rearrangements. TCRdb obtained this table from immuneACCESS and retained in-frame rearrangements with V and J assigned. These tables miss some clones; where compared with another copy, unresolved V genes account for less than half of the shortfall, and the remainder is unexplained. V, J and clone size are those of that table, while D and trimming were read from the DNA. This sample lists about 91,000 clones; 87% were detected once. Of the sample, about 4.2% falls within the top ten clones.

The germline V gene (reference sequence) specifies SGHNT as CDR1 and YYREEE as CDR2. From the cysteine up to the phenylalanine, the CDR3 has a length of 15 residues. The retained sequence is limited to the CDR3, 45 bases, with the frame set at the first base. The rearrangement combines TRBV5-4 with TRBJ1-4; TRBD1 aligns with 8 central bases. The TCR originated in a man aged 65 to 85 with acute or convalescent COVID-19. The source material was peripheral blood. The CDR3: CASSWSTGENGKLFF. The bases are TGTGCCAGCAGCTGGTCGACAGGGGAGAATGGAAAACTGTTTTTT.